The T cell receptor beta chain described here comes from a study of blood T cells in healthy people across ages. Overall study results and limits: Both higher diversity and more naive CD4+ cells marked long-lived donors when set against aged donors. Unsorted PBMCs ruled out conclusive naive versus antigen-experienced comparison.

The second PCR ran about 6 to 11 cycles with a sample-barcoded 5' primer and J-beta primers. A template-switch adaptor that had 12 random nucleotides put a tag on each cDNA molecule. TCRdb recomputed calls from the 5' RACE reads with MiXCR, one row per CDR3 protein. The sample has 1.6 million or so distinct CDR3 sequences, 34% seen once; the top ten hold about 10%. This clonotype was counted between two and nine times. Its antigen remains unidentified. J gave up 5 bases and V 5 bases, and 7 bases lay outside the gene matches. Per the germline V gene, CDR1 is SGHDT and CDR2 is YYEEEE. CDR3 size: 14 residues. Investigators took about 10 milliliters of peripheral blood from every donor.

The TCR sequence derives from a woman aged 25 to 39 in good health. Sequencing was done on a sample of blood. V usage is TRBV5-6 and J usage is TRBJ2-1; 7 nucleotides match TRBD2. CDR3: CASRRGTTHNEQFF. The DNA for the CDR3 is TGTGCCAGCAGGCGAGGGACTACCCACAATGAGCAGTTCTTC.